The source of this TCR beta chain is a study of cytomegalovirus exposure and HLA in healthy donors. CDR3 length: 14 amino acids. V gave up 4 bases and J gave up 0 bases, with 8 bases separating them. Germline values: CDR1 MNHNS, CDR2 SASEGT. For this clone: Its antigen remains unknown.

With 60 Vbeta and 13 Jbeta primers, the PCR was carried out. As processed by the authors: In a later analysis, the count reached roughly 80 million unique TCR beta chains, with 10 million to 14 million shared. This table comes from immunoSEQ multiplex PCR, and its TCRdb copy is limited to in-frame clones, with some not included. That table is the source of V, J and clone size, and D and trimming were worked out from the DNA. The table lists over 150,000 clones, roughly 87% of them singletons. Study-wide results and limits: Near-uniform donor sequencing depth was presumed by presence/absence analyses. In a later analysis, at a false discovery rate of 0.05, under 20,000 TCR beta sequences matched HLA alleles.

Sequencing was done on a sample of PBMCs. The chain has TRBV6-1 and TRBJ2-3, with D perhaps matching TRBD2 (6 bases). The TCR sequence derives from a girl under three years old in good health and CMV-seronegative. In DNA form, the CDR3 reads TGTGCCAGCAGTGTGCGGGATAGCACAGATACGCAGTATTTT. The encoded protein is CASSVRDSTDTQYF.